The sequence of this TCR beta chain was determined in a study of identical twins. J lost 4 bases, V lost 4 bases, and 5 bases had no gene match. Looked up from germline, CDR1 is DFQATT and CDR2 is SNEGSKA (reference sequence). The length of the CDR3 is 13 residues. This clonotype was picked up a small number of times. TCRdb processed the 5' RACE reads anew with MiXCR; each CDR3 protein has one entry. Here the sample spans roughly 750,000 distinct CDR3 sequences, 21% being singletons. In addition, the sample was reused for a study of T cells expressing NK-cell markers.

The clonotype was recovered from a woman in her late teens or twenties in good health. This chain joins TRBV20-1 and TRBJ2-3, with 7 bases aligning to TRBD2. Sequenced material: PBMCs. CDR3 residues: CSANQLAPDTQYF. The CDR3 coding sequence is TGCAGTGCTAACCAACTAGCGCCAGATACGCAGTATTTT.